This entry features one T cell receptor (beta chain) sequence. The sample is drawn from a study of blood T cell repertoires in COVID-19. The wider study: In each case, the material was cDNA or gDNA derived from T cells, B-cell-depleted T cells, or PBMCs.

Assay used: immunoSEQ multiplex PCR; TCRdb lists only in-frame clones, some missing. The sample holds tens of thousands of clones, 83% seen once. This clonotype was sampled from a woman aged 80 or older with acute or convalescent COVID-19. Source material: peripheral blood.

CDR3 sequence reads: CASSPFPDGGTQYF. CDR3 in DNA: TGTGCCAGCAGTCCCTTCCCAGACGGGGGGACCCAGTACTTC. The chain carries TRBV27 and TRBJ2-5; D is possibly TRBD2 (6 bases). The CDR3 runs 14 residues. Deletions cut 5 bases from V and 7 bases from J, with 17 bases between. In germline, CDR1 is MNHEY, CDR2 SMNVEV (reference sequence).